The T cell receptor beta chain described here comes from a study of regulatory T cells in long-lasting Graves disease (dated by TCRdb to about 2021). Regarding the research as a whole: Persistent Graves' disease was defined as antithyroid drug treatment for over 5 years with persistently positive TSH receptor autoantibodies. Patients with persistent Graves' disease were compared with patients with newly diagnosed Graves' disease using TCR sequencing and RNA sequencing of peripheral blood. The study took place in China and was registered as a clinical trial. TCR sequencing covered around 13 persistent and approximately 20 newly diagnosed Graves' disease patients, some 33 samples in total. Antithyroid drugs had been taken for 8.5 to 13 years on average by persistent Graves' disease patients in the clinical cohort.

This clonotype has only a few counts. The antigen it recognizes is unknown. No much larger clone is present one base from it, and per-base qualities are unavailable. The library was produced with multiplex PCR. TCRdb lists the instrument as Illumina HiSeq 4000. iRepertoire HTBI primers and Arm-PCR amplification of CDR3 regions were used to construct TCR beta libraries. Before sequencing, the PCR products underwent gel purification. The authors' analysis ran thus. A total of roughly 65 TRBV and 14 TRBJ segments were identified across samples and were used for gene usage analysis of CDR3 amino acid clonotypes. COPE and FqMerger were used to merge filtered high-quality paired reads into contigs. BLAST was used to align contigs to the IMGT TRBV, TRBD and TRBJ reference genes, and CDR3 was defined following IMGT. Any clonotype with a frequency above 0.1% was classified as a highly expanded clone. Shannon entropy served as the measure of repertoire diversity, while the Gini coefficient captured V-J evenness. A clonotype found in more than one individual was treated as public. TCRdb trimmed the raw reads at Q25, called clones with MiXCR and kept productive beta chains. Entries are consolidated by CDR3 protein sequence, retaining the most common genes and DNA. The authors' filters were not applied to this entry. The sample records hundreds of thousands of distinct CDR3 sequences, about 20% of which are singletons. Around 21% of the sample comes from the top ten.

Broad study findings and their caveats: The study examined only peripheral blood because the primary lesion, thyroid tissue, could not be accessed. The authors acknowledged the small sample size as a limitation that may reduce accuracy. Sequencing and analysis were limited to the TCR beta chain. Persistent patients shared more public clonotypes among themselves (2,741) than newly diagnosed patients did (roughly 910). TRBV28, TRBJ1-2 and TRBJ2-5 were preferentially used in persistent disease, while TRBV20-1 and TRBJ2-1 were favored in newly diagnosed disease. Compared with newly diagnosed patients, patients with persistent Graves' disease had lower TCR Shannon entropy and fewer highly expanded clones, which suggests clonal expansion.

Per the publication, the time point label means: persistent/refractory GD, antithyroid drugs over 5 years with positive TRAb. For both TCR sequencing and RNA sequencing, RNA was extracted from PBMCs in TRIzol. The diagnosis of Graves' disease was made according to American Thyroid Association guidelines. Patients were recruited from an endocrinology department in Xi'an, China. Each patient gave around 9 milliliters of peripheral blood, collected in an EDTA anticoagulant tube. Ficoll Paque Plus density gradient separation was used to isolate PBMCs, and no further T cell sorting was done. An Agilent 2100 Bioanalyzer and agarose gel were used to check RNA quality, while a NanoDrop 2000 measured RNA concentration. CDR1 DFQATT and CDR2 SNEGSKA are derived from the germline V gene (reference sequence). The CDR3 sequence holds 13 residues, the cysteine and phenylalanine included. Only CDR3 DNA is held: 39 bases, read in frame from base 1. V is reduced by 2 bases and J by 5 bases, leaving a spacing of 12 bases between them.

The sequencing used peripheral blood mononuclear cells (PBMCs), collected when the disease was refractory, from a patient treated with antithyroid drugs. The origin of this receptor is a female donor with Graves disease. The V and J genes are TRBV20-1 and TRBJ2-5; the D gene is perhaps TRBD1, on 6 matching bases. The CDR3: CSARWGLGETQYF. In nucleotides, the sequence is TGCAGTGCTAGATGGGGGCTTGGGGAGACCCAGTACTTC.